The 18 T cell receptor beta chains below come from one sample, sequenced in a study of vaccination effects on CD4 cells after COVID-19. Pools of viral peptides were used by the ViraFEST assay to expand antigen-specific CD4+ T cells ahead of sequencing. Following culture for roughly 10 days, CD4+ T cells were isolated. None of the vaccinated had previously contracted SARS-CoV-2, and their nucleocapsid antibodies tested negative. Sequencing used immunoSEQ multiplex PCR; TCRdb keeps in-frame clones, though not all of them. The repertoire consists of 20,000 to 30,000 clones, with approximately 70% occurring once and the leading ten covering roughly 4.7%. Their antigens remain unidentified. The sample consisted of CD4+ T cells from PBMCs cultured with SARS-CoV-2 spike peptides, taken before COVID-19 vaccination. The receptors here all came from a human donor who received a COVID-19 vaccine.

The chain has TRBV6-1 and TRBJ2-1; D is undetermined. V was cut by 4 bases and J by 4 bases, with 17 bases left in between. The length of the CDR3 is 16 residues. Germline CDR1 and CDR2: MNHNS and SASEGT. CDR3 sequence (DNA): TGTGCCAGCAGTGTGGGCCCGCCCCTTACTTACAATGAGCAGTTCTTC. This gives the protein CASSVGPPLTYNEQFF.

The gene calls are TRBV6-4 and TRBJ2-7; tentatively, D is TRBD2 (5 bases). Germline CDR1 MRHNA, CDR2 SNTAGT. CDR3 length: 15 amino acids. With 6 bases removed from V and 3 bases from J, the gap between germline ends came to 18 bases. The CDR3 loop reads CASSRGRRKIYEQYF. The CDR3 coding sequence is TGTGCCAGCAGCAGAGGGCGACGGAAGATCTACGAGCAGTACTTC.

The CDR3 DNA is TGCGCCAGCAGCTTCGCGGGATCTGCCGGGGAGCTGTTTTTT. Amino acid sequence: CASSFAGSAGELFF. The genes are TRBV5-1 and TRBJ2-2; D might be TRBD2 (6 bases). V gave up 2 bases and J gave up 6 bases, with 11 bases separating them. There are 14 residues in the CDR3. Germline assignment: CDR1 SGHRS and CDR2 YFSETQ.

The J gene is TRBJ2-2, the V gene TRBV5-1, with 8 bases fitting TRBD1. This CDR3 comprises 14 residues. V shed 4 bases, J shed 7 bases, and the junction held 6 bases outside the gene matches. CDR1 is SGHRS and CDR2 is YFSETQ in the germline V gene. The CDR3 DNA is TGCGCCAGCAGCCCGGGACAGGAGGGCGGGGAGCTGTTTTTT. Translation: CASSPGQEGGELFF.

This clone has only one observation. The chain links TRBV2 to TRBJ2-2; 10 bases map to TRBD2. The length of the CDR3 is 16 residues. After removal of 3 bases from V and 2 bases from J, the junction contained 3 bases not matched to a gene. Germline-derived CDR1 and CDR2 are SNHLY and FYNNEI. CDR3: CASSDGLAVNTGELFF. The CDR3 nucleotides are TGTGCCAGCAGTGATGGACTAGCGGTTAACACCGGGGAGCTGTTTTTT. Combining the CDR3 with reference TRBV2 and TRBJ2-2 gives the whole variable domain EPEVTQTPSHQVTQMGQEVILRCVPISNHLYFYWYRQILGQKVEFLVSFYNNEISEKSEIFDDQFSVERPDGSNFTLKIRSTKLEDSAMYFCASSDGLAVNTGELFFGEGSRLTVL.

This clone was seen a few times. The V and J genes are TRBV10-3 and TRBJ1-3, with D unresolved. This CDR3 has 14 residues. Looked up from germline, CDR1 is ENHRY and CDR2 is SYGVKD. Between the trimmed V and J ends, which lost 7 bases and 3 bases, there was a span of 13 bases. CDR3 amino acids: CAINEGGFGNTIYF. The CDR3 DNA follows: TGTGCCATCAATGAAGGAGGGTTTGGAAACACCATATATTTT.

This clone was counted a single time. The chain is built from TRBV27 and TRBJ2-7, with D possibly TRBD1 on 6 matching bases. Trimming shortened V by 5 bases and J by 7 bases, and 21 bases separated the two germline ends. This CDR3 spans 15 amino acids. Germline V gene data show CDR1 as MNHEY and CDR2 as SMNVEV (reference sequence). CDR3 bases: TGTGCCAGCAGTCCGATAAAGGCAGGGGCGAATGAGCAGTACTTC. This translates into CASSPIKAGANEQYF.

The CDR3 region has the DNA TGTGCCAGCAGCTTAATGGGGCATTCCACCGGGGAGCTGTTTTTT. Its protein is CASSLMGHSTGELFF. The chain joins TRBV5-4 to TRBJ2-2; D may be TRBD1 (5 bases). Germline loops: CDR1 SGHNT, CDR2 YYREEE (reference sequence). V was trimmed by 2 bases and J by 4 bases, leaving 12 bases between them. This CDR3 comprises 15 residues.

This clone was seen only a few times. DNA of the CDR3: TGTGCCAGCAGCTTAGACTACGCGGACTATGGCTACACCTTC. Its protein is CASSLDYADYGYTF. The chain joins TRBV11-2 to TRBJ1-2; unclear D gene. Trimming removed 0 bases from V and 3 bases from J, with 8 bases in between. The CDR3 has 14 residues. Germline values: CDR1 SGHAT, CDR2 FQNNGV.

Only one count was recorded for this clone. This chain links TRBV29-1 with TRBJ2-3; D unresolved. This CDR3 region has 14 residues. Germline assignment: CDR1 SQVTM and CDR2 ANQGSEA. Between the trimmed V and J ends, which lost 7 bases and 2 bases, there was a span of 16 bases. CDR3 DNA sequence: TGCAGCGCCCGTGGGGTCTTTTCCACAGATACGCAGTATTTT. Translated: CSARGVFSTDTQYF.

The J gene is TRBJ1-2, the V gene TRBV6-5, with 10 bases matching TRBD1. CDR1 MNHEY and CDR2 SVGAGI come from the germline V gene. Trimming took 6 bases from V and 2 from J; bases not matched to a gene: 3. The CDR3 consists of 14 residues. The CDR3 spells CASRRGQGNYGYTF. The CDR3 bases are TGTGCCAGCAGAAGGGGACAGGGGAACTATGGCTACACCTTC.

The V gene is TRBV7-4, the J gene TRBJ2-2; D not resolved. Germline assignment: CDR1 SGHVT and CDR2 SQSDAQ. The ends were cut back, 1 base at V and 3 bases at J, with 0 bases in the middle. The CDR3 has 12 amino acids. CDR3 bases: TGTGCCAGCAGCTTAGACACCGGGGAGCTGTTTTTT. Amino acids: CASSLDTGELFF. The full variable domain, completed using reference TRBV7-4 and TRBJ2-2, is GAGVSQSPRYKVAKRGRDVALRCDSISGHVTLYWYRQTLGQGSEVLTYSQSDAQRDKSGRPSGRFSAERPERSVSTLKIQRTEQGDSAVYLCASSLDTGELFFGEGSRLTVL.

The table lists this clone with a count of one. V usage is TRBV4-1 and J usage is TRBJ2-5; 8 nucleotides line up with TRBD1. The germline CDR1 and CDR2 sequences are MGHRA and YSYEKL. V lost 3 bases and J lost 2; bases outside the gene matches: 5. CDR3 length equals 15 residues. This chain's CDR3 is CASSHRTGTQETQYF. CDR3 nucleotide sequence: TGCGCCAGCAGCCATCGGACAGGGACGCAAGAGACCCAGTACTTC.

The rearrangement links TRBV27 to TRBJ2-5, with D possibly TRBD1 on 6 matching bases. CDR3 size: 15 residues. Germline V lookup: CDR1 MNHEY, CDR2 SMNVEV (reference sequence). V gave up 2 bases and J gave up 1 base, with 11 bases separating them. CDR3: CASSLTTGTQETQYF. CDR3 DNA: TGTGCCAGCAGTTTAACAACAGGGACCCAAGAGACCCAGTACTTC.

This clone was seen a single time. The chain couples TRBV24-1 to TRBJ2-4; 10 bases align to TRBD1. V trimming: 3 bases; J trimming: 3 bases; junction bases outside the gene matches: 7. CDR3 size: 17 residues. Per germline, CDR1 KGHDR and CDR2 SFDVKD. The CDR3 region is CATSDIRTGGVKNIQYF. In nucleotides, the CDR3 is TGTGCCACCAGTGATATCCGGACAGGGGGTGTCAAAAACATTCAGTACTTC.

This clone was seen a single time. The gene calls are TRBV4-1 and TRBJ2-2, with D possibly matching TRBD2 (5 bases). Germline CDR1 MGHRA, CDR2 YSYEKL. The CDR3 runs to 14 residues. V gave up 5 bases and J gave up 1 base, with 8 bases separating them. The CDR3 spells CASSAGRNTGELFF. The CDR3 region has the DNA TGCGCCAGCAGCGCGGGCCGGAACACCGGGGAGCTGTTTTTT.

The chain links TRBV5-6 to TRBJ1-6; perhaps TRBD1 as D (6 bases). CDR3 length equals 16 residues. CDR1 is SGHDT, CDR2 YYEEEE, per germline. Trimming shortened V by 4 bases and J by 11 bases, and 22 bases separated the two germline ends. The CDR3 region is CASSPGGWGAEAPLHF. The CDR3 region has the DNA TGTGCCAGCAGCCCCGGAGGATGGGGGGCCGAGGCACCCCTCCACTTT.

This clone was observed a few times. This chain uses TRBV25-1 with TRBJ1-1; possible D gene TRBD1, 5 bases. The germline V gene encodes CDR1 MGHDK and CDR2 SYGVNS. Between the trimmed V and J ends, which lost 3 bases and 1 base, there was a span of 9 bases. The CDR3 is 14 amino acids. Here the CDR3 DNA reads TGTGCCAGCAGTGACCAGACAGCGAACACTGAAGCTTTCTTT. Its protein is CASSDQTANTEAFF. The whole variable domain, filled in from reference TRBV25-1 and TRBJ1-1, reads EADIYQTPRYLVIGTGKKITLECSQTMGHDKMYWYQQDPGMELHLIHYSYGVNSTEKGDLSSESTVSRIRTEHFPLTLESARPSHTSQYLCASSDQTANTEAFFGQGTRLTVV.